This TCR beta chain originates from a study of response to subunit inactivated influenza vaccine (dated by TCRdb to the late 2010s). Regarding the study in general: Deep quantitative profiling of the T cell receptor repertoire was used in the study to follow responses to a trivalent subunit inactivated influenza vaccine. What the authors observed across the whole study: It was suggested by the authors that each seasonal influenza vaccination may recruit only a limited number of new T cells.

In the case of this clonotype: Which antigen it targets is not known. No much larger clone exists at a distance of one base, and base qualities are not known.

Library preparation employed RT-PCR. These reads were obtained on an Illumina HiSeq 2500. TCRdb passed the public sequencing reads through fastp at Q25 and MiXCR, retaining productive beta sequences. CDR3 protein sequences are deduplicated, and each keeps its most common genes and DNA. Present in this sample are more than 550,000 distinct CDR3 sequences, around 11% of which were seen just once. The biggest ten clones account for approximately 11% of the sample. V and J are trimmed by 0 bases and 9 bases, and the gene matches miss 6 bases of the junction. The CDR3 measures 14 amino acids from cysteine to phenylalanine. Just the 42-base CDR3 DNA is kept, in frame starting at base 1. CDR1 SGHRS and CDR2 YFSETQ were looked up in the germline V gene. The same sample was also used in a study of T cells expressing NK-cell markers. As the second paper documents: 5'RACE template switching, by which a universal primer site and unique molecular identifiers were added, was used to make TCR beta cDNA libraries. TCR beta-chain repertoires were profiled in sorted CD3+CD56+NKG2C+, CD3+CD56+NKG2C- and CD3+CD56-NKG2C+ T-cell subsets from several donors. Among the eight sequenced donors, only one was HCMV-seronegative, while the other seven were HCMV-seropositive. In several experiments an anti-gammadeltaTCR antibody was added to restrict sorting to alphabetaTCR-expressing T cells. In more than five donors, the dominant CD3+CD56+NKG2C+ clonotypes ranked among the top 10 CD8+ clonotypes, making up about 1.0-7.5% of CD8+ T cells. Those dominant clonotypes were again the most abundant among CD3+CD56-NKG2C+ cells in four donors, at about 28.3-65%. Whether the expanded NKG2C-expressing T cell clones were specific for HCMV antigens remained unclear. Randomly selected healthy volunteers, three men and five women, were used as the eight sequenced donors. To determine HCMV serostatus, a commercial ELISA kit was used to detect HCMV-specific IgG in serum. Peripheral blood mononuclear cells were isolated from blood by Ficoll density gradient centrifugation. For five or six donors, unsorted PBMC were also used to sequence bulk peripheral blood T-cell repertoires. Synthesis of cDNA was primed from the TCR beta constant segment and was followed by two consecutive PCR amplification steps. Libraries were sequenced as 2 x 150 bp reads on Illumina HiSeq 2000/2500, MiSeq or NextSeq. Reads were demultiplexed and grouped by UMI with MIGEC, and clonotypes were assembled and quantified with MiTCR. To remove erroneous sequences, TCR cDNA sequences were retained only when supported by two or more reads. The tcR package was used for downstream repertoire analysis, with clonotypes matched between fractions based on CDR3 nucleotide sequence plus V segment. VDJmatch was used to annotate antigen specificity against VDJdb, with one amino acid substitution in CDR3 allowed.

The sample was PBMCs from blood, taken on the day of vaccination. The sequence was collected from a man aged 45-65 years who received an inactivated influenza vaccine. Donor details come from another sample of the same person, matched by shared clones. Recombination connected TRBV5-1 to TRBJ2-1, and 7 junctional nucleotides match TRBD2. The CDR3 protein sequence reads: CASSLAGLVSEQFF. The DNA sequence is given as TGCGCCAGCAGCTTGGCCGGACTAGTGAGTGAGCAGTTCTTC.